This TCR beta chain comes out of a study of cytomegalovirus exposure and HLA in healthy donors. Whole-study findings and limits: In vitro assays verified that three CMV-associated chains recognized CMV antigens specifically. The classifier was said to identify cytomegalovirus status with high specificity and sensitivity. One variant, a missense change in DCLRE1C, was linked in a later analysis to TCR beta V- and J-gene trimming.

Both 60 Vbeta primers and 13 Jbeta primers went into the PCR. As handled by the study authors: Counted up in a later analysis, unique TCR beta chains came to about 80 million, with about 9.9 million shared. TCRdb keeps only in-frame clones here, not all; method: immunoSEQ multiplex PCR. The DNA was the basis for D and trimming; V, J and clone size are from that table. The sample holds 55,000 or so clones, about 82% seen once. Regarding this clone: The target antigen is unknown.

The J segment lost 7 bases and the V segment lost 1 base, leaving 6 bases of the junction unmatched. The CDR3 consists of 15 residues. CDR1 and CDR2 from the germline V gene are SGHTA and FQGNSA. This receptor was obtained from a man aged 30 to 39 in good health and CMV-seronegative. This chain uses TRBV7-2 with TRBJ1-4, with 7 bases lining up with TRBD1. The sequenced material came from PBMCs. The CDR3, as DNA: TGTGCCAGCAGCTTAGTAGGGGACAGTAGTGAAAAACTGTTTTTT. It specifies CASSLVGDSSEKLFF.